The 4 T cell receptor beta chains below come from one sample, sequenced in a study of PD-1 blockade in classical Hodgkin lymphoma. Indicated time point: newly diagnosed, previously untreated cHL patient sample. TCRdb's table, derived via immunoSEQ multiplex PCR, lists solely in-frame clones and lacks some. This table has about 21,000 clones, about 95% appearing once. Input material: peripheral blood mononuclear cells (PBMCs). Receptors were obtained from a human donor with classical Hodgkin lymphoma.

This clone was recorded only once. This chain's CDR3 is CASTRGAEEETQYF. CDR3 coding DNA: TGCGCCAGCACCCGGGGCGCGGAGGAAGAGACCCAGTACTTC. The chain links TRBV5-1 to TRBJ2-5, with D tentatively TRBD1 or TRBD2 (5 bases each). Germline V lookup: CDR1 SGHRS, CDR2 YFSETQ. This CDR3 spans 14 amino acids. V was pared by 6 bases and J by 3 bases, with 15 bases between.

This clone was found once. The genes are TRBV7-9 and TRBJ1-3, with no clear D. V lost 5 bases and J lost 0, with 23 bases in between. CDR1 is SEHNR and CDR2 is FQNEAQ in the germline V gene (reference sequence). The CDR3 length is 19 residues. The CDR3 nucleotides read TGTGCCAGCAGCCCTAGGACCCGTTCGAGAAGGACCTCTGGAAACACCATATATTTT. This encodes CASSPRTRSRRTSGNTIYF.

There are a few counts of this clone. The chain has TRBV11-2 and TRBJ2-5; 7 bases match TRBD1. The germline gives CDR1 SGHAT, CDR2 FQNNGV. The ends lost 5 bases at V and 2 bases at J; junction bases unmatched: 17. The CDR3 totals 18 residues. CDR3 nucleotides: TGTGCCAGCAGCCCAGCAATTATGTTATGGGGACAGCAAGAGACCCAGTACTTC. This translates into CASSPAIMLWGQQETQYF.

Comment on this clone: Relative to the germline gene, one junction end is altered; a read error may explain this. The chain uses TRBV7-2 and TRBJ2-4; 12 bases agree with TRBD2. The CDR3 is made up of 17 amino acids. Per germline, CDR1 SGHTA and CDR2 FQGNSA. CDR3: CASRLVPSGGVGNIQYF. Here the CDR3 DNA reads TGTGCCAGCAGATTAGTTCCTAGCGGGGGGGTTGGAAACATTCAGTACTTC.